The T cell receptor beta chain under discussion was sequenced for a study of T cell responses to AZD1222 COVID-19 vaccine. The germline gives CDR1 GTSNPN, CDR2 SVGIG (reference sequence). V was pared by 3 bases and J by 7 bases, with 8 bases of the junction left unmatched. CDR3 length equals 14 residues. A note on this clone: Its antigen is as yet unknown.

Clones were sequenced by immunoSEQ multiplex PCR, and TCRdb holds only the in-frame ones, with some missing. Of approximately 120,000 clones in the sample, approximately 90% were seen once. Study conclusions and caveats: CD4 TCRs linked to vaccination spanned spike, dominating at 160-218 and 743-854.

The specimen comprised peripheral blood, sampled on day 0 of AZD1222 vaccination. This TCR was recovered from an adult in good health. The chain uses TRBV30 and TRBJ1-5, with TRBD1 matching over 8 bases. The CDR3 region has the DNA TGTGCCTGGAGAAGGACAGGGAAGGGACAGCCCCAGCATTTT. It is translated as CAWRRTGKGQPQHF.